This entry is about one T cell receptor beta chain. Its antigen is still unknown. From germline, CDR1 is MNHEY and CDR2 SMNVEV (reference sequence). V gave up 5 bases and J gave up 2 bases, with 12 bases separating them. This CDR3 region has 14 residues. Cultured CD4+ T cell DNA was sequenced using the Oncomine TCR Beta short-read assay. Via MiXCR, TCRdb re-called the PCR reads, giving one row per CDR3 protein. The sample contains about 8,600 distinct CDR3 sequences, over 50% of which appear only once. The sample belongs to a study of vaccination and CD4 T cells after COVID-19. Treatment in this sample: approximately nine-day PBMC culture with coronavirus spike peptide pools or control peptides (ViraFEST assay).

The TCR comes from a human donor with COVID-19. The rearrangement uses TRBV27 and TRBJ1-1; D uncertain. Material: cultured CD4+ T cells from blood, obtained after SARS-CoV-2 vaccination. This CDR3 is CASSGLLENTEAFF. The CDR3 nucleotides read TGTGCCAGCAGTGGTCTCTTGGAAAACACTGAAGCTTTCTTT.